This T cell receptor (beta chain) was recorded in a study of blood T cell repertoires in COVID-19. Study-level background: Italy, Spain and the United States were the sources of the convalescent and acute COVID-19 samples. T cells, B-cell-depleted T cells, or PBMCs provided the cDNA or gDNA that served as material.

This clone was seen a single time. This CDR3 is 13 amino acids long. The V end lost 6 bases, the J end lost 6 bases, and 12 bases lay between the germline ends. CDR1 is KGHSH, CDR2 LQKENI, per germline. Per the original data handling: Amplifying reference gene primers gave estimates of nucleated cell counts. The data were produced by immunoSEQ multiplex PCR, yet TCRdb's version contains in-frame clones alone and is incomplete. V, J and clone size derive from that table, while D and trimming were established from the DNA sequence. Of tens of thousands of clones listed, roughly 81% are singletons. The rearrangement uses TRBV18 and TRBJ1-5; D is unresolved. This sequence was found in a woman aged 60 to 75 with acute or convalescent COVID-19. Sequences were obtained from peripheral blood. DNA of the CDR3: TGTGCCAGCTCTATCGGGTTGGGTCAGCCCCAGCATTTT. It encodes CASSIGLGQPQHF.